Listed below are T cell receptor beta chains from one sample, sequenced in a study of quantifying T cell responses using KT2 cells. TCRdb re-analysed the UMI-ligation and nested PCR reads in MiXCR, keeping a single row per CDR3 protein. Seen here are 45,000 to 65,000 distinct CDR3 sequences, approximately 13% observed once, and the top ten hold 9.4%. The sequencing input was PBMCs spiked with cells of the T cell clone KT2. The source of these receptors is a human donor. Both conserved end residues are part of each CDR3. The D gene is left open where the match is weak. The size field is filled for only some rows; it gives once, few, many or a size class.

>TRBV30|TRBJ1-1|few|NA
CAWAGLNTEAFF
TGTGCCTGGGCGGGGCTGAACACTGAAGCTTTCTTT
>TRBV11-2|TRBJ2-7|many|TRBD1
CASSSTGRDRGTAYEQYF
TGTGCCAGCAGCTCAACGGGACGGGACAGGGGAACCGCCTACGAGCAGTACTTC
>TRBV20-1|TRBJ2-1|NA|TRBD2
CSAGTSGRTFNEQFF
TGCAGTGCTGGGACTAGCGGGAGGACGTTCAATGAGCAGTTCTTC
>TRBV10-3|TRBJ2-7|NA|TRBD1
CATAPGTGLDEQYF
TGTGCCACAGCGCCCGGGACAGGGCTAGACGAGCAGTACTTC
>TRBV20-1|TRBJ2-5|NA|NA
CSAPSKYRIQETQYF
TGCAGTGCACCTTCAAAATATAGGATACAAGAGACCCAGTACTTC
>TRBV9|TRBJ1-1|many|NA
CASSVGPLQPNTEAFF
TGTGCCAGCAGCGTAGGCCCTCTTCAGCCGAACACTGAAGCTTTCTTT
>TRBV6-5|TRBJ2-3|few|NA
CASSYRGRASTDTQYF
TGTGCCAGCAGTTACAGGGGTCGGGCTAGCACAGATACGCAGTATTTT
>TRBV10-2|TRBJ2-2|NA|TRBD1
CASSPGTGYPGELFF
TGCGCCAGCAGTCCCGGGACAGGGTATCCCGGGGAGCTGTTTTTT
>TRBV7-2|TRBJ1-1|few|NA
CASRPQSTGRTEAFF
TGTGCCAGCAGGCCTCAGTCCACAGGGCGCACTGAAGCTTTCTTT
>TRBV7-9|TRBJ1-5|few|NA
CASSSRVNQPQHF
TGTGCCAGCAGCTCTAGAGTCAATCAGCCCCAGCATTTT
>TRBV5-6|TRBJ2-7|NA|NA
CASSRATGFYEQYF
TGTGCCAGCAGCCGCGCCACAGGGTTCTACGAGCAGTACTTC
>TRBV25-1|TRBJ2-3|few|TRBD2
CASTMGGAGSDTQYF
TGTGCCAGCACAATGGGAGGGGCGGGATCGGATACGCAGTATTTT
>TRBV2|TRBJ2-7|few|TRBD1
CASLRDSNYEQYF
TGTGCCAGCCTTCGGGACAGCAACTACGAGCAGTACTTC
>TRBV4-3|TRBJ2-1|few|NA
CASSPNLAYEQFF
TGCGCCAGCAGCCCCAATCTAGCGTATGAGCAGTTCTTC
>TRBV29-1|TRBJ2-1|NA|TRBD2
CSVEGRTSGGGEQFF
TGCAGCGTTGAAGGCCGGACTAGCGGGGGAGGTGAGCAGTTCTTC
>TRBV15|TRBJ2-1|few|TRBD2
CATSREAGTHSSYNEQFF
TGTGCCACCAGCAGGGAAGCGGGGACCCATTCCTCCTACAATGAGCAGTTCTTC
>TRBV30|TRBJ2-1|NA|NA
CAWSVGGGAFF
NA
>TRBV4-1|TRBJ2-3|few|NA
CASSQLATSTDTQYF
TGCGCCAGCAGCCAACTAGCAACTAGCACAGATACGCAGTATTTT
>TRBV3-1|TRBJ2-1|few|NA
CASSQDSVGQFF
TGTGCCAGCAGCCAAGATAGTGTGGGGCAGTTCTTC
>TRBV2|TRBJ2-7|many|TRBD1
CASSEAGGGPYEQYF
TGTGCCAGCAGTGAGGCAGGGGGTGGACCCTACGAGCAGTACTTC
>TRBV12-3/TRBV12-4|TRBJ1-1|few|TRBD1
CASSSDRVNEAFF
TGTGCCAGCAGTTCGGACAGGGTAAATGAAGCTTTCTTT
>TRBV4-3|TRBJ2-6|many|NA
CASSQDGSSGANVLTF
TGCGCCAGCAGCCAAGATGGAAGCTCTGGGGCCAACGTCCTGACTTTC
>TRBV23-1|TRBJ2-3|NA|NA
CASSQLGGRQSTDTQYF
TGCGCCAGCAGTCAACTAGGAGGCCGGCAGAGCACAGATACGCAGTATTTT
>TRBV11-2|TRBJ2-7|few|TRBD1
CASSSRGRGSYEQYF
TGTGCCAGCAGCTCCAGGGGGCGAGGGTCCTACGAGCAGTACTTC
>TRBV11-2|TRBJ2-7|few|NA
CASSTQGLSIYEQYF
TGTGCCAGCAGCACCCAGGGGCTTAGTATCTACGAGCAGTACTTC
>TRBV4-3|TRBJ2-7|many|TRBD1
CASSQVQGAAYEQYF
TGCGCCAGCAGCCAAGTTCAGGGGGCCGCCTACGAGCAGTACTTC
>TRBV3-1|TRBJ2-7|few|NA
CASSQGAREGVEQYF
TGTGCCAGCAGCCAAGGTGCCCGGGAAGGGGTCGAGCAGTACTTC
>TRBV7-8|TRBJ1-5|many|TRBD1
CASSEGTGVGGNQPQHF
TGTGCCAGCAGCGAAGGGACAGGGGTGGGTGGCAATCAGCCCCAGCATTTT
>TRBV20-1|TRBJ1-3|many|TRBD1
CSAQDRGQGNTIYF
TGCAGTGCCCAGGACAGGGGGCAAGGAAACACCATATATTTT
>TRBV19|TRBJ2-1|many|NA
CASSSIGSVLGTGEQFF
TGTGCCAGTAGTAGCATCGGATCGGTTCTGGGTACAGGTGAGCAGTTCTTC
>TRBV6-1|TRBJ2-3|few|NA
CASSAAGDTQYF
TGTGCCAGCAGTGCCGCAGGGGATACGCAGTATTTT
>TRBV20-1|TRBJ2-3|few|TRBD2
CSARDSLAGGPSTQYF
TGCAGTGCTAGAGATTCTCTAGCGGGGGGGCCTAGTACGCAGTATTTT
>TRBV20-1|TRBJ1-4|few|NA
CSARDLWEKLFF
TGCAGTGCTAGAGATCTGTGGGAAAAACTGTTTTTT
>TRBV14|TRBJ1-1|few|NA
CASSQDIGAVNTEAFF
TGTGCCAGCAGCCAAGATATAGGGGCAGTGAACACTGAAGCTTTCTTT
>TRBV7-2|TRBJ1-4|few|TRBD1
CASSPGQGQGKLFF
TGTGCCAGCAGCCCTGGACAGGGGCAAGGAAAACTGTTTTTT
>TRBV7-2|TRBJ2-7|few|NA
CASSSGAGEYEQYF
TGTGCCAGCAGCTCCGGGGCCGGGGAATACGAGCAGTACTTC
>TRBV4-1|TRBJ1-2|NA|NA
CASSQPSQKVFYGYTF
TGCGCCAGCAGCCAACCCTCCCAAAAAGTATTTTATGGCTACACCTTC